These 18 T cell receptor beta chains share one sample of origin, sequenced in a study of OX40 agonist ivuxolimab in advanced cancers. Library preparation used the immunoSEQ multiplex PCR assay. TCRdb holds this immuneACCESS table with in-frame rearrangements only. Some clones are missing; in checked studies, unresolved V genes explain under half, and the rest has no known cause. This sample has fewer than 90,000 clones in its table, and about 93% of those were observed once. Of the sample, roughly 6.7% is held by the ten largest clones. Source: CD4+ or CD8+ T cells sorted from blood, taken in a trial of the OX40 agonist ivuxolimab. The receptors derive from an adult with an advanced solid tumor such as melanoma, head and neck, liver or kidney cancer.

The J gene is TRBJ2-7, the V gene TRBV27, with D possibly TRBD1 on 5 matching bases. Trimming removed 5 bases at V and 3 bases at J, with 17 bases between. The CDR3 runs 15 residues. The germline gives CDR1 MNHEY, CDR2 SMNVEV (reference sequence). The CDR3 is CASSPLWQGFYEQYF. CDR3 DNA sequence: TGTGCCAGCAGTCCCCTCTGGCAGGGTTTCTACGAGCAGTACTTC.

The rearrangement joins TRBV19 to TRBJ1-3, with no clear D. The germline V gene encodes CDR1 LNHDA and CDR2 SQIVND (reference sequence). The CDR3 extends over 16 amino acids. V shed 7 bases and J shed 0 bases, with 16 bases lying between them. As DNA, the CDR3 is TGTGCCAGTATGCGAAGAGGTCCCCACTCTGGAAACACCATATATTTT. Amino acid sequence: CASMRRGPHSGNTIYF.

V gene TRBV27 combines with J gene TRBJ2-7; D is uncertain. V lost 2 bases and J lost 4, with 9 bases in between. The germline gives CDR1 MNHEY, CDR2 SMNVEV (reference sequence). The CDR3 is 13 amino acids. DNA for the CDR3: TGTGCCAGCAGTTTAACGCCGGTATACGAGCAGTACTTC. This gives the protein CASSLTPVYEQYF.

The V gene is TRBV6-5, the J gene TRBJ1-5; 7 bases map to TRBD1. The germline V gene encodes CDR1 MNHEY and CDR2 SVGAGI. The CDR3 length is 15 residues. V lost 5 bases, J lost 4 bases, and 8 bases stayed unmatched. DNA for the CDR3: TGTGCCAGCAGTCCTGAACAGGGGCCGAATCAGCCCCAGCATTTT. As protein: CASSPEQGPNQPQHF.

This clone was seen just once. The rearrangement joins TRBV9 to TRBJ2-1, with TRBD2 identical over 14 bases. The CDR3 spans 16 residues. Germline loops: CDR1 SGDLS, CDR2 YYNGEE. The ends lost 4 bases at V and 5 bases at J; junction bases unmatched: 5. The CDR3 loop reads CASSPRLAGGNNEQFF. The CDR3 nucleotides read TGTGCCAGCAGCCCAAGACTAGCGGGAGGGAACAATGAGCAGTTCTTC.

The CDR3 nucleotides read TGTGCCACCCCAGGGGGCCCCTACGAGCAGTACTTC. Its protein product is CATPGGPYEQYF. The gene calls are TRBV19 and TRBJ2-7, with 8 positions matching TRBD1. The V and J ends lost 10 bases and 2 bases, in that order; junction bases with no gene match: 4. Per the germline V gene, CDR1 is LNHDA and CDR2 is SQIVND (reference sequence). This CDR3 is built from 12 residues.

The rearrangement joins TRBV4-1 to TRBJ1-5; 9 nucleotides match TRBD1. With 8 bases clipped from V and 3 bases from J, the junction kept 2 bases outside the gene matches. The germline CDR1 and CDR2 sequences are MGHRA and YSYEKL. CDR3 length: 13 amino acids. The DNA of the CDR3 is TGCGCCAGCGGGACAGGGATCAATCAGCCCCAGCATTTT. Translating it yields CASGTGINQPQHF.

This chain connects TRBV7-6 to TRBJ1-5; D is uncertain. V was shortened by 6 bases and J by 9 bases, with 15 bases between the two germline ends. Germline-derived CDR1 and CDR2 are SGHVS and FNYEAQ. This CDR3 has 13 residues. CDR3 loop: CASSSGPSAPQHF. The DNA of the CDR3 is TGTGCCAGCAGTTCCGGACCGTCTGCGCCCCAGCATTTT.

CDR3 sequence reads: CASSLRRHNTGELFF. The CDR3 coding sequence is TGTGCCAGCAGCTTAAGGCGGCACAACACCGGGGAGCTGTTTTTT. V usage is TRBV7-9 and J usage is TRBJ2-2; D remains ambiguous. Trimming stripped 2 bases from V and 2 bases from J, with 9 bases between. This CDR3 is built from 15 residues. Looked up from germline, CDR1 is SEHNR and CDR2 is FQNEAQ (reference sequence).

The chain joins TRBV11-2 to TRBJ2-7; D is ambiguous. The germline V and J ends were trimmed by 6 bases and 2 bases, with 8 bases remaining between them. The CDR3 has 12 residues. Germline V CDR1 and CDR2: SGHAT, FQNNGV. This CDR3 reads CASRVGTYEQYF. The CDR3, as DNA: TGTGCCAGCAGGGTAGGGACCTACGAGCAGTACTTC.

The rearrangement links TRBV7-2 to TRBJ2-5; possible D gene TRBD1, 5 bases. Trimming removed 5 bases from V and 2 bases from J, with 12 bases in between. CDR3 length: 14 residues. CDR1 SGHTA and CDR2 FQGNSA come from the germline V gene. CDR3: CASSPDRDQETQYF. The CDR3 nucleotides are TGTGCCAGCAGCCCCGACAGAGATCAAGAGACCCAGTACTTC.

The V and J genes are TRBV11-2 and TRBJ2-1, with D unclear. CDR1 and CDR2 (germline): SGHAT, FQNNGV. Trimming took off 1 base at V and 3 bases at J, with 10 bases between the two ends. The CDR3 covers 15 residues. Here the CDR3 reads CASSLVFGGYNEQFF. As DNA, the CDR3 is TGTGCCAGCAGCTTAGTTTTTGGCGGCTACAATGAGCAGTTCTTC.

This clone was detected only once. The V and J genes are TRBV12-5 and TRBJ1-5; D call uncertain. Trimming removed 2 bases at V and 4 bases at J, with 6 bases between. Per germline, CDR1 LGHNT and CDR2 FRNRAP. The CDR3 contains 13 residues. The CDR3 bases are TGTGCTAGTGGTTTGCCCCCAAATCAGCCCCAGCATTTT. Protein: CASGLPPNQPQHF.

Written as DNA, the CDR3 is TGTGCCAGCAGCCTTGGGTATCACACCGGGGAGCTGTTTTTT. It codes for CASSLGYHTGELFF. This sequence joins TRBV11-2 and TRBJ2-2; D not certain. V was clipped by 5 bases and J by 3 bases, with 10 bases between them. The CDR3 is made up of 14 amino acids. CDR1 is SGHAT, CDR2 FQNNGV, per germline.

The genes are TRBV11-2 and TRBJ2-7; D ambiguous. This CDR3 contains 16 residues. Germline V gene lookup returns CDR1 SGHAT and CDR2 FQNNGV. Trimming stripped 1 base from V and 7 bases from J, with 20 bases between. CDR3 coding DNA: TGTGCCAGCAGCTTAGTCCGTCAGATGGTCGAATTTGAGCAGTACTTC. Translated, it gives CASSLVRQMVEFEQYF.

V is TRBV7-6 and J is TRBJ2-1, with TRBD2 identical over 8 bases. The CDR3 consists of 14 residues. V trimming: 4 bases; J trimming: 7 bases; junction bases outside the gene matches: 6. Germline assignment: CDR1 SGHVS and CDR2 FNYEAQ. The CDR3 is CASSSGGRGNEQFF. The CDR3 region has the DNA TGTGCCAGCAGCTCGGGGGGGCGCGGTAATGAGCAGTTCTTC. Full variable domain (rest looked up from reference TRBV7-6 and TRBJ2-1): GAGVSQSPRYKVTKRGQDVALRCDPISGHVSLYWYRQALGQGPEFLTYFNYEAQQDKSGLPNDRFSAERPEGSISTLTIQRTEQRDSAMYRCASSSGGRGNEQFFGPGTRLTVL.

The chain joins TRBV27 to TRBJ2-6; D remains unclear. V dropped 8 bases and J dropped 0 bases, with 8 bases sitting between them. The V gene's germline CDR1 is MNHEY and CDR2 SMNVEV (reference sequence). The CDR3 has 14 residues. This CDR3 is CASLRLSGANVLTF. The CDR3 DNA sequence: TGTGCCAGCCTACGACTCTCTGGGGCCAACGTCCTGACTTTC. Full variable domain (remainder filled in from reference TRBV27 and TRBJ2-6): EAQVTQNPRYLITVTGKKLTVTCSQNMNHEYMSWYRQDPGLGLRQIYYSMNVEVTDKGDVPEGYKVSRKEKRNFPLILESPSPNQTSLYFCASLRLSGANVLTFGAGSRLTVL.

J is TRBJ2-7 and V is TRBV29-1; D is perhaps TRBD1 or TRBD2 (5 bases each). The CDR3 has 14 amino acids. The ends were cut back, 7 bases at V and 6 bases at J, with 22 bases in the middle. CDR1 is SQVTM and CDR2 is ANQGSEA in the germline V gene. In DNA form, the CDR3 reads TGCAGCGCCGCCCAGGGACCGAGAAGCGTCGAGCAGTACTTC. Amino acids: CSAAQGPRSVEQYF.